These 4 T cell receptor beta chains were all obtained from the same sample, sequenced in a study of blood T cell repertoires in COVID-19. Libraries were prepared by immunoSEQ multiplex PCR; TCRdb keeps only in-frame clonotypes and omits some of them. Here the sample spans approximately 340,000 clones, over 80% being singletons. The specimen was peripheral blood. These receptors came from a man aged 30-40 years with COVID-19, enrolled during active disease.

The chain couples TRBV7-2 to TRBJ1-1; D possibly corresponds to TRBD1 (5 bases). Trimming shortened V by 0 bases and J by 4 bases, and 12 bases separated the two germline ends. Germline CDR1 and CDR2: SGHTA and FQGNSA. The length of the CDR3 is 15 residues. The CDR3 loop reads CASSLAGGDGTEAFF. The CDR3 coding sequence is TGTGCCAGCAGCTTAGCGGGGGGGGATGGCACTGAAGCTTTCTTT.

This clone was detected once. The chain recombines TRBV7-2 with TRBJ2-2; TRBD2 agrees at 7 bases. The CDR3 extends over 16 amino acids. CDR1 and CDR2 (germline): SGHTA, FQGNSA. Trimming at V came to 2 bases and at J to 3 bases, leaving 6 bases not matched to a gene. DNA of the CDR3: TGTGCCAGCAGCTTAAATGGCGGGGGTGACACCGGGGAGCTGTTTTTT. Translated: CASSLNGGGDTGELFF.

V is TRBV29-1 and J is TRBJ2-5, with D tentatively TRBD1 (6 bases). Trimming cost V 5 bases and J 4 bases, with 11 bases left between them. The germline V gene encodes CDR1 SQVTM and CDR2 ANQGSEA. This CDR3 is built from 12 residues. The CDR3 nucleotides read TGCAGCGTTAACAGGGAGACAGAGACCCAGTACTTC. Protein product: CSVNRETETQYF.

The rearrangement uses TRBV4-2 and TRBJ2-3, with 7 bases matching TRBD2. Germline values: CDR1 LGHNA, CDR2 YNFKEQ. The CDR3 runs to 15 residues. Unmatched junction bases numbered 7, after V lost 5 bases and J lost 2 bases. In DNA form, the CDR3 reads TGTGCCAGCAGCGGACTAGGATCCTACACAGATACGCAGTATTTT. Protein sequence: CASSGLGSYTDTQYF.